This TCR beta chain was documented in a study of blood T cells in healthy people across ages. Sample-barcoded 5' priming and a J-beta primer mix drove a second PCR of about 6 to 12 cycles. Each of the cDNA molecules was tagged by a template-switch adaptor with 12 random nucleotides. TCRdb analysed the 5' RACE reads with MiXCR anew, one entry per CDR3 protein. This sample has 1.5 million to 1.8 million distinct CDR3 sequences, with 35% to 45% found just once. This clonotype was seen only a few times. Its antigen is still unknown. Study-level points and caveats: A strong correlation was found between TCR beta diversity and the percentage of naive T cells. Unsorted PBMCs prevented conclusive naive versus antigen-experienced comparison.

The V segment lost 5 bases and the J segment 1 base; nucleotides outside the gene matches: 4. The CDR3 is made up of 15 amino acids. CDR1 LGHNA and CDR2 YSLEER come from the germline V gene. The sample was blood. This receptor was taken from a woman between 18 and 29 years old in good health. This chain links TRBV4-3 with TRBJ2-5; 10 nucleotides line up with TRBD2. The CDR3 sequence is CASSIQRGGQETQYF. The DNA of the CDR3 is TGCGCCAGCAGCATCCAGCGGGGGGGCCAAGAGACCCAGTACTTC.